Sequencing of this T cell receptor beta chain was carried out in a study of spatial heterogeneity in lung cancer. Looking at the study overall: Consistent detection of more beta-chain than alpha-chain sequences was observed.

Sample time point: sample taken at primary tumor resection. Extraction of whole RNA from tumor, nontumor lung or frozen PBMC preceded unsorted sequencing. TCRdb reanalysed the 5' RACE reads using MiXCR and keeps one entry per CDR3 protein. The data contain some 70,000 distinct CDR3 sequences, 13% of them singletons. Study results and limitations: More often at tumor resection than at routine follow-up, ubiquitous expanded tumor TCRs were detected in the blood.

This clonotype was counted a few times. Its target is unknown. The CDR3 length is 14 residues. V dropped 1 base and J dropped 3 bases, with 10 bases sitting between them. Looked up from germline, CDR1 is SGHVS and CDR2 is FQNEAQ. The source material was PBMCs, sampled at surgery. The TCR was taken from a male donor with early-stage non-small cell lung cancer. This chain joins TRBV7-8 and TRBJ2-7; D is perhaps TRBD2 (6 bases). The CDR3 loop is CASSLGVRDYEQYF. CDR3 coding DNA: TGTGCCAGCAGCTTAGGGGTGCGGGACTACGAGCAGTACTTC.